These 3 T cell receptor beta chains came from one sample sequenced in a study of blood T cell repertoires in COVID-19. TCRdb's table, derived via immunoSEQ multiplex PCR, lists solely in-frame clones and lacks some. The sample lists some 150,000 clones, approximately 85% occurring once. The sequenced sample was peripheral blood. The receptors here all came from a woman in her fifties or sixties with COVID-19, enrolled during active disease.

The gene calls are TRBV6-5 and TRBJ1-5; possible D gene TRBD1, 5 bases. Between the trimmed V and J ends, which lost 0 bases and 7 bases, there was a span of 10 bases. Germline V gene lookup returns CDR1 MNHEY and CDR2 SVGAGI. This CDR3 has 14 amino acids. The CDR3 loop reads CASSYSIGGQPQHF. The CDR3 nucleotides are TGTGCCAGCAGTTACTCGATCGGGGGGCAGCCCCAGCATTTT.

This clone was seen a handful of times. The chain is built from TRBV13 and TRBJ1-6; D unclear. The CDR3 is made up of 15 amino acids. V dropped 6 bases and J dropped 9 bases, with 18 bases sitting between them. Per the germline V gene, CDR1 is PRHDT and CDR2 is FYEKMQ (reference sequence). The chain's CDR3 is CASRAEGFTSSPLHF. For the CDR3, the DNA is TGTGCCAGCAGAGCAGAGGGCTTCACCAGTTCACCCCTCCACTTT. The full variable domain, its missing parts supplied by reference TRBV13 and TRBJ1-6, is AAGVIQSPRHLIKEKRETATLKCYPIPRHDTVYWYQQGPGQDPQFLISFYEKMQSDKGSIPDRFSAQQFSDYHSELNMSSLELGDSALYFCASRAEGFTSSPLHFGNGTRLTVT.

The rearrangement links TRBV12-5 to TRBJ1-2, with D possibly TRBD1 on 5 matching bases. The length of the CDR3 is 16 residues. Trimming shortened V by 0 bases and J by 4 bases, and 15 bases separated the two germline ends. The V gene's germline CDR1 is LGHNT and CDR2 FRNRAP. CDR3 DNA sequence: TGTGCTAGTGGTTTGGTGAAAGGGGCGCGGGGCTATGGCTACACCTTC. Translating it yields CASGLVKGARGYGYTF.